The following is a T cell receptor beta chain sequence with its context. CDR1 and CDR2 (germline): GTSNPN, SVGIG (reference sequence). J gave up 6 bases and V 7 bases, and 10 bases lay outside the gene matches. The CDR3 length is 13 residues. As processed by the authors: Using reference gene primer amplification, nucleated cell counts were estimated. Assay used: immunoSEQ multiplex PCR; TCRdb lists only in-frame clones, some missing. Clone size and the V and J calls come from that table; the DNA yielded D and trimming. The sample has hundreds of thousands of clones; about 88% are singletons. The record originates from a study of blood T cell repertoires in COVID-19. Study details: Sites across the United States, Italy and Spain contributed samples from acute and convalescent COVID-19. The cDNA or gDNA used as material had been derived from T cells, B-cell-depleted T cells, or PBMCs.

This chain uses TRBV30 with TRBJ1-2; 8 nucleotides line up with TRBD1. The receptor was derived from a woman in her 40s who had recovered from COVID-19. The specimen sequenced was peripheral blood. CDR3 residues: CAFSGTGTNGYTF. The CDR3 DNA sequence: TGTGCCTTCTCCGGGACAGGCACTAATGGCTACACCTTC.